This T cell receptor beta chain is drawn from a study of blood T cell repertoires in COVID-19. TCRdb's table, derived via immunoSEQ multiplex PCR, lists solely in-frame clones and lacks some. The table lists more than 95,000 clones, 80% to 90% of them singletons, with approximately 5.8% in the top ten. CDR1 and CDR2 from the germline V gene are SGHVS and FNYEAQ. V lost 5 bases and J lost 1; bases outside the gene matches: 5. This CDR3 is 16 amino acids long. Sequencing used peripheral blood. The TCR was taken from an elderly man with active or convalescent COVID-19. V usage is TRBV7-6 and J usage is TRBJ1-5; 10 positions agree with TRBD1. The CDR3 DNA is TGTGCCAGCAGCCTGGGACAGGGGAGGAGCAATCAGCCCCAGCATTTT. This gives the protein CASSLGQGRSNQPQHF.